These 27 T cell receptor beta chains were all obtained from the same sample, sequenced in a study of T cell changes during pregnancy in multiple sclerosis. Sequencing used immunoSEQ multiplex PCR; TCRdb keeps in-frame clones, though not all of them. The data show more than 8,000 clones, nearly 90% seen once. Sequences were derived from CD8+ T cells from peripheral blood mononuclear cells, sampled in the first trimester of pregnancy. The origin of the receptors is a female donor in good health, enrolled as a control in a pregnancy study.

The CDR3 loop is CASIQDSVSYNEQFF. CDR3 nucleotide sequence: TGTGCCAGCATCCAAGACAGCGTTTCCTACAATGAGCAGTTCTTC. The chain uses TRBV7-9 and TRBJ2-1; a possible D gene is TRBD1 (5 bases). The germline V gene encodes CDR1 SEHNR and CDR2 FQNEAQ (reference sequence). V lost 7 bases and J lost 1, with 14 bases in between. This CDR3 region has 15 residues.

This chain connects TRBV6-4 to TRBJ1-6, with 9 bases fitting TRBD1. The CDR3 runs to 14 residues. Germline V gene sequence: CDR1 MRHNA, CDR2 SNTAGT. Trimming at V came to 4 bases and at J to 7 bases, leaving 2 bases not matched to a gene. The CDR3 here is CASSGQGENSPLHF. The CDR3 DNA sequence: TGTGCCAGCAGTGGACAGGGGGAAAATTCACCCCTCCACTTT.

The chain employs TRBV15 and TRBJ2-1; 9 bases map to TRBD1. V lost 3 bases to trimming and J lost 7 bases; unmatched junction nucleotides: 10. CDR1 and CDR2 (germline): LNHNV, YYDKDF (reference sequence). This CDR3 comprises 16 residues. The CDR3 DNA follows: TGTGCCACCAGCAGCACATACGGGACAGGGTTTAATGAGCAGTTCTTC. This translates into CATSSTYGTGFNEQFF.

The chain carries TRBV27 and TRBJ2-7, with 7 bases identical to TRBD1. The V and J ends lost 4 bases and 4 bases, in that order; junction bases with no gene match: 7. Germline values: CDR1 MNHEY, CDR2 SMNVEV (reference sequence). This CDR3 is built from 14 residues. Here the CDR3 reads CASSSPGTVYEQYF. The CDR3 DNA is TGTGCCAGCAGTTCCCCCGGGACAGTGTACGAGCAGTACTTC.

V and J are TRBV2 and TRBJ1-2; the D gene is possibly TRBD1 (6 bases). Looked up from germline, CDR1 is SNHLY and CDR2 is FYNNEI. The CDR3 length is 14 residues. V lost 2 bases to trimming and J lost 6 bases, with 13 bases between them. CDR3 sequence: CASSEFIGTHGYTF. CDR3 in DNA: TGTGCCAGCAGTGAATTTATAGGGACACATGGCTACACCTTC.

This chain links TRBV9 with TRBJ2-7; 7 bases are a match to TRBD2. CDR1 and CDR2 (germline): SGDLS, YYNGEE. This CDR3 has 15 amino acids. The junction had 10 bases not matched to a gene; V was cut back by 4 bases and J by 3 bases. In DNA form, the CDR3 reads TGTGCCAGCAGCCCAGAAGCGGGACCGAGCTACGAGCAGTACTTC. Translating it yields CASSPEAGPSYEQYF.

DNA for the CDR3: TGTGCCAGCAGTTTCTCCGGGAACACCGGCCTTGAGCAGTACTTC. This gives the protein CASSFSGNTGLEQYF. The chain uses TRBV27 and TRBJ2-7, with D tentatively TRBD2 (5 bases). CDR3 length equals 15 residues. Germline values: CDR1 MNHEY, CDR2 SMNVEV (reference sequence). V shed 3 bases and J shed 7 bases, with 19 bases lying between them.

This clone was detected only once. J is TRBJ2-7 and V is TRBV19, with D tentatively TRBD1 (6 bases). CDR1 is LNHDA and CDR2 is SQIVND in the germline V gene (reference sequence). Deletions cut 1 base from V and 4 bases from J, with 11 bases between. The CDR3 has 14 residues. CDR3 amino acids: CASSIVLGGYEQYF. DNA for the CDR3: TGTGCCAGTAGTATAGTCCTAGGGGGATACGAGCAGTACTTC. The variable domain in full, with the rest retrieved from reference TRBV19 and TRBJ2-7, is DGGITQSPKYLFRKEGQNVTLSCEQNLNHDAMYWYRQDPGQGLRLIYYSQIVNDFQKGDIAEGYSVSREKKESFPLTVTSAQKNPTAFYLCASSIVLGGYEQYFGPGTRLTVT.

The chain is built from TRBV2 and TRBJ2-1, with 9 bases aligning to TRBD2. Per the germline V gene, CDR1 is SNHLY and CDR2 is FYNNEI. With V trimmed by 3 bases and J by 8 bases, 8 bases remained unmatched. The CDR3 runs to 15 residues. Here the CDR3 reads CASSDGAGGLYEQFF. DNA for the CDR3: TGTGCCAGCAGTGATGGGGCGGGGGGGCTGTATGAGCAGTTCTTC.

The rearrangement joins TRBV6-6 to TRBJ1-2; 7 nucleotides line up with TRBD1. Per the germline V gene, CDR1 is MNHNY and CDR2 is SVGAGI (reference sequence). Trimming at V came to 6 bases and at J to 4 bases, leaving 8 bases not matched to a gene. CDR3 length: 14 residues. The CDR3 DNA is TGTGCCAGCAGCCAACAGGGGCGCGGCTATGGCTACACCTTC. Translating gives CASSQQGRGYGYTF.

The chain couples TRBV19 to TRBJ2-3; weak D call: TRBD1 (6 bases). Deletions cut 4 bases from V and 7 bases from J, with 9 bases between. CDR3 length equals 12 residues. CDR1 is LNHDA and CDR2 is SQIVND in the germline V gene (reference sequence). DNA for the CDR3: TGTGCCAGTAGTACGGACAGTTATACGCAGTATTTT. Translation: CASSTDSYTQYF.

The genes are TRBV7-2 and TRBJ2-5, with a possible D match to TRBD2 (6 bases). The germline gives CDR1 SGHTA, CDR2 FQGNSA. This CDR3 has 14 residues. With 1 base removed from V and 0 bases from J, the gap between germline ends came to 6 bases. The CDR3: CASSLGLDQETQYF. CDR3 nucleotide sequence: TGTGCCAGCAGCTTAGGACTAGACCAAGAGACCCAGTACTTC.

This clone is medium-sized within its sample. The V gene is TRBV11-2, the J gene TRBJ2-3, with 7 bases that match TRBD2. CDR3 length equals 16 residues. CDR1 and CDR2 (germline): SGHAT, FQNNGV. The V segment lost 1 base and the J segment 2 bases; nucleotides outside the gene matches: 6. The chain's CDR3 is CASSLARDYNTDTQYF. CDR3 nucleotide sequence: TGTGCCAGCAGCTTAGCCCGGGACTATAACACAGATACGCAGTATTTT.

The chain uses TRBV19 and TRBJ2-3, with D unresolved. The germline V and J ends were trimmed by 5 bases and 2 bases, with 17 bases remaining between them. Germline CDR1 reads LNHDA; CDR2 reads SQIVND (reference sequence). The CDR3 has 16 residues. The CDR3 DNA reads TGTGCCAGTAGTCATTCTAGTCTCGGAAACACAGATACGCAGTATTTT. Amino acid sequence: CASSHSSLGNTDTQYF. The full variable domain, in which reference TRBV19 and TRBJ2-3 provide the parts outside the CDR3, is DGGITQSPKYLFRKEGQNVTLSCEQNLNHDAMYWYRQDPGQGLRLIYYSQIVNDFQKGDIAEGYSVSREKKESFPLTVTSAQKNPTAFYLCASSHSSLGNTDTQYFGPGTRLTVL.

The V gene is TRBV7-9, the J gene TRBJ2-7; no clear D gene. V lost 3 bases and J lost 4, with 10 bases in between. CDR3 length: 13 amino acids. CDR1 and CDR2 from the germline V gene are SEHNR and FQNEAQ (reference sequence). The CDR3 DNA sequence: TGTGCCAGCAGCTTTGTCAAAACTTACGAGCAGTACTTC. Protein sequence: CASSFVKTYEQYF.

The V gene is TRBV28, the J gene TRBJ2-1, with D possibly being TRBD1 (6 bases). The V end was cut by 6 bases, the J end by 0 bases, with 12 bases between. This CDR3 is built from 15 residues. CDR1 is MDHEN, CDR2 SYDVKM, per germline. The CDR3 loop reads CASSRQASSYNEQFF. The CDR3 DNA reads TGTGCCAGCAGCCGACAGGCTAGCTCCTACAATGAGCAGTTCTTC.

The chain recombines TRBV5-1 with TRBJ1-2; the D is unclear. The germline gives CDR1 SGHRS, CDR2 YFSETQ. CDR3 length equals 19 residues. V was cut by 0 bases and J by 2 bases, with 23 bases left in between. CDR3 sequence: CASSLGPGITRSLNYGYTF. The CDR3 DNA is TGCGCCAGCAGCTTGGGCCCCGGGATAACACGGAGCCTCAACTATGGCTACACCTTC.

CDR3 residues: CASSVGGGGSDTQYF. The CDR3 DNA sequence: TGTGCCAGCAGTGTTGGCGGGGGCGGATCAGATACGCAGTATTTT. The chain has TRBV6-4 and TRBJ2-3; D is possibly TRBD2 (7 bases). The V and J ends lost 4 bases and 4 bases respectively, with 15 bases between them. The CDR3 contains 15 residues. Per germline, CDR1 MRHNA and CDR2 SNTAGT.

This clone has a handful of counts. V is TRBV6-1 and J is TRBJ2-1; TRBD1 aligns across 7 bases. Germline CDR1 MNHNS, CDR2 SASEGT. The CDR3 contains 15 residues. V lost 2 bases to trimming and J lost 2 bases; unmatched junction nucleotides: 3. Here the CDR3 DNA reads TGTGCCAGCAGTGAAACAGGGGAGCCCTACAATGAGCAGTTCTTC. Protein: CASSETGEPYNEQFF.

This clone was counted once. The genes are TRBV6-1 and TRBJ2-1, with TRBD2 matching 10 bases. The CDR3 has 15 residues. The V segment lost 8 bases and the J segment 8 bases; nucleotides outside the gene matches: 12. Germline V gene sequence: CDR1 MNHNS, CDR2 SASEGT. In nucleotides, the CDR3 is TGTGCCAGCGGGTATAACCCAGCGGGGGGGGATGAGCAGTTCTTC. Translating gives CASGYNPAGGDEQFF.

The chain joins TRBV28 to TRBJ2-7, with a possible D match to TRBD2 (7 bases). CDR3 size: 14 residues. V was shortened by 3 bases and J by 2 bases, with 11 bases between the two germline ends. The germline gives CDR1 MDHEN, CDR2 SYDVKM. In DNA, the CDR3 is TGTGCCAGCAGTTTCCAGCGGGACACCTACGAGCAGTACTTC. This translates into CASSFQRDTYEQYF.

The chain employs TRBV19 and TRBJ2-1; D is possibly TRBD2 (6 bases). The CDR3 consists of 14 residues. Trimming left V 10 bases short and J 1 base short, with 14 bases between. Germline V gene lookup returns CDR1 LNHDA and CDR2 SQIVND (reference sequence). The DNA of the CDR3 is TGTGCCACCCTCGGGAGAGAATCCTACAATGAGCAGTTCTTC. It codes for CATLGRESYNEQFF.

The chain is built from TRBV27 and TRBJ1-2, with 9 bases matching TRBD1. V gave up 5 bases and J gave up 4 bases; unmatched junction bases: 5. CDR1 and CDR2 from the germline V gene are MNHEY and SMNVEV (reference sequence). This CDR3 has 14 amino acids. The DNA for the CDR3 is TGTGCCAGCAGTCCGGGACAGGGAGGCTATGGCTACACCTTC. This sequence encodes CASSPGQGGYGYTF.

As DNA, the CDR3 is TGTGCCAGCAGTGGCCTCCTAGCGGGGGGCACAGATACGCAGTATTTT. It is translated as CASSGLLAGGTDTQYF. V gene TRBV6-6 combines with J gene TRBJ2-3, with 10 bases fitting TRBD2. This CDR3 comprises 16 residues. CDR1 and CDR2 from the germline V gene are MNHNY and SVGAGI (reference sequence). V shed 5 bases and J 1 base; nucleotides not matched to a gene: 6.

The chain combines TRBV10-3 with TRBJ2-2; D remains ambiguous. Between the trimmed V and J ends, which lost 8 bases and 0 bases, there was a span of 13 bases. The CDR3 totals 15 residues. Per germline, CDR1 ENHRY and CDR2 SYGVKD. CDR3 sequence reads: CAIGSLEANTGELFF. CDR3 nucleotide sequence: TGTGCCATCGGATCCCTCGAGGCGAACACCGGGGAGCTGTTTTTT.

This CDR3 is CASSLEGGDTGELFF. In nucleotides, the CDR3 is TGTGCCAGCAGCTTGGAAGGGGGCGACACCGGGGAGCTGTTTTTT. J is TRBJ2-2 and V is TRBV5-8; 7 nucleotides match TRBD1. V lost 0 bases, J lost 3 bases, and 2 bases stayed unmatched. The V gene's germline CDR1 is SGHTS and CDR2 YDEGEE. This CDR3 region has 15 residues.

The V call is TRBV6-1, the J call TRBJ2-1, with 7 bases fitting TRBD2. CDR3 length: 13 amino acids. CDR1 and CDR2 from the germline V gene are MNHNS and SASEGT. V gave up 10 bases and J gave up 6 bases; unmatched junction bases: 9. DNA for the CDR3: TGTGCCACTACTGGGCGGGAGTTCAATGAGCAGTTCTTC. Translated: CATTGREFNEQFF.